The clone carrying this T cell receptor beta chain was found many times. TCRdb reanalysed the 5' RACE reads using MiXCR and keeps one entry per CDR3 protein. This sample has roughly 150,000 distinct CDR3 sequences; 7.7% occur once, and the top ten carry 0.55% to 0.9%. These data belong to a study of T cells after yellow fever vaccination. The CDR3 has 13 amino acids. The V gene lost 4 bases and the J gene lost 2 bases, with 9 bases spanning the gap. CDR1 is SGHRS and CDR2 is YFSETQ in the germline V gene. The starting material was CD4+ T cells sorted from PBMCs, obtained 5 days after the yellow fever booster vaccination. This sequence joins TRBV5-1 and TRBJ1-2; maybe TRBD1 (5 bases). The source is a man aged 30-40 years who received the YFV17D yellow fever vaccine. The chain's CDR3 is CASSIWGNYGYTF. CDR3 coding DNA: TGCGCCAGCAGCATTTGGGGGAACTATGGCTACACCTTC.